These 31 T cell receptor beta chains originate from one sample sequenced in a study of CD8 T cells in ankylosing spondylitis. Study-level findings and limits: A TCR beta motif made of fewer than ten highly homologous variants seemed typical of ankylosing spondylitis blood.

TCRdb called the 5' RACE reads again in MiXCR, with one record for every CDR3 protein. The data hold about 540,000 distinct CDR3 sequences, with roughly 12% observed a single time. For these receptors, no antigen is known. The specimen sequenced was blood, either unsorted or a sorted T cell fraction (not recorded which). The receptors shown here come from a male donor with ankylosing spondylitis.

This clonotype was recorded at least ten times. The chain recombines TRBV5-6 with TRBJ1-6; D remains ambiguous. The V gene's germline CDR1 is SGHDT and CDR2 YYEEEE. Trimming took off 0 bases at V and 7 bases at J, with 14 bases between the two ends. CDR3 length equals 16 residues. CDR3 in amino acids: CASSLDRRKGNSPLHF. CDR3 bases: TGTGCCAGCAGCTTGGATCGAAGGAAAGGCAATTCACCCCTCCACTTT.

The chain uses TRBV5-5 and TRBJ2-1; D is possibly TRBD1 or TRBD2 (5 bases each). There are 16 residues in the CDR3. The ends were cut back, 4 bases at V and 6 bases at J, with 20 bases in the middle. Germline lookup yields CDR1 SGHKS and CDR2 YYEKEE (reference sequence). The CDR3 loop reads CASSPRGSGAGNEQFF. Written as DNA, the CDR3 is TGTGCCAGCAGCCCGCGTGGTTCCGGGGCGGGCAATGAGCAGTTCTTC.

This chain joins TRBV25-1 and TRBJ1-1, with D perhaps matching TRBD1 (5 bases). V dropped 2 bases and J dropped 0 bases, with 10 bases sitting between them. The CDR3 loop spans 15 amino acids. The germline gives CDR1 MGHDK, CDR2 SYGVNS. The CDR3 DNA reads TGTGCCAGCAGTGAAGTCGGGGACTTGAACACTGAAGCTTTCTTT. Its translation: CASSEVGDLNTEAFF.

V gene TRBV13 combines with J gene TRBJ2-1, with 8 bases lining up with TRBD2. CDR1 PRHDT and CDR2 FYEKMQ come from the germline V gene (reference sequence). The CDR3 loop spans 14 amino acids. Unmatched junction bases numbered 8, after V lost 8 bases and J lost 5 bases. The CDR3 spells CASSREGIHNEQFF. The CDR3 nucleotides read TGTGCCAGCTCCCGGGAGGGAATACACAATGAGCAGTTCTTC.

This clonotype has a count of ten or more. The chain recombines TRBV10-3 with TRBJ2-3, with D possibly TRBD2 on 6 matching bases. The CDR3 covers 14 residues. Germline-derived CDR1 and CDR2 are ENHRY and SYGVKD. V was shortened by 3 bases and J by 4 bases, with 11 bases between the two germline ends. CDR3 sequence: CAISDGTYSDTQYF. As DNA, the CDR3 is TGTGCCATCAGTGACGGGACTTATTCAGATACGCAGTATTTT.

This clonotype was observed many times. This sequence joins TRBV29-1 and TRBJ2-1; TRBD1 matches 7 bases. This CDR3 spans 11 amino acids. The germline gives CDR1 SQVTM, CDR2 ANQGSEA. V gave up 6 bases and J gave up 9 bases; unmatched junction bases: 5. Written as DNA, the CDR3 is TGCAGCGTGGGGGACAGCCTTGAGCAGTTCTTC. Protein product: CSVGDSLEQFF.

This clonotype was observed a handful of times. The rearrangement links TRBV11-2 to TRBJ1-3, with 8 bases lining up with TRBD1. Germline lookup yields CDR1 SGHAT and CDR2 FQNNGV. V trimming: 4 bases; J trimming: 1 base; junction bases outside the gene matches: 12. This CDR3 has 18 residues. CDR3: CASSSPAGQGASGNTIYF. CDR3 nucleotides: TGTGCCAGCAGCTCCCCCGCGGGGCAGGGGGCTTCTGGAAACACCATATATTTT.

This clonotype was recorded at least ten times. The chain joins TRBV20-1 to TRBJ2-7, with 8 bases identical to TRBD1. Germline V lookup: CDR1 DFQATT, CDR2 SNEGSKA (reference sequence). The CDR3 has 15 residues. Losses at the gene ends were 5 bases for V and 3 bases for J; bases not matched to a gene: 12. The CDR3 DNA reads TGCAGTGCTCTCCCCGGACAGGGTAAAGGCTACGAGCAGTACGTC. Translated: CSALPGQGKGYEQYV.

This clonotype was found a few times. The rearrangement links TRBV28 to TRBJ2-3; D might be TRBD1 or TRBD2, each matching 6 bases. The CDR3 totals 15 residues. Between the trimmed V and J ends, which lost 5 bases and 2 bases, there was a span of 14 bases. The germline V gene has CDR1 MDHEN and CDR2 SYDVKM. The CDR3 coding sequence is TGTGCCAGCAGTCCGGGGACGGGGGCCACAGATACGCAGTATTTT. It encodes CASSPGTGATDTQYF.

This chain connects TRBV7-2 to TRBJ2-7; possible D gene TRBD1, 6 bases. Germline V gene sequence: CDR1 SGHTA, CDR2 FQGNSA. CDR3 length: 14 amino acids. V lost 5 bases and J 3 bases, leaving 14 bases between the germline ends. The chain's CDR3 is CASSPLARGYEQYF. Written as DNA, the CDR3 is TGTGCCAGCAGCCCCTTGGCCAGGGGCTACGAGCAGTACTTC.

This clonotype was counted many times. The chain has TRBV10-3 and TRBJ2-2; a possible D gene is TRBD2 (5 bases). Germline V lookup: CDR1 ENHRY, CDR2 SYGVKD. The ends were cut back, 6 bases at V and 4 bases at J, with 12 bases in the middle. This CDR3 comprises 14 residues. The chain's CDR3 is CAIRQEATTGELFF. CDR3 nucleotides: TGTGCCATCAGGCAGGAGGCCACCACCGGGGAGCTGTTTTTT.

This clonotype was observed a few times. This chain connects TRBV29-1 to TRBJ2-1; TRBD2 agrees at 9 bases. V gave up 7 bases and J gave up 3 bases; unmatched junction bases: 7. CDR1 is SQVTM and CDR2 is ANQGSEA in the germline V gene. The CDR3 contains 14 residues. The chain's CDR3 is CSALTSGLYNEQFF. DNA of the CDR3: TGCAGCGCTTTGACTAGCGGACTCTACAATGAGCAGTTCTTC.

The DNA for the CDR3 is TGTGCCAGCAGTCAACCCGACAGGCATACGCAGTATTTT. It translates to CASSQPDRHTQYF. The chain has TRBV12-3 or TRBV12-4 and TRBJ2-3; tentatively, D is TRBD1 (6 bases). The CDR3 is made up of 13 amino acids. V gave up 5 bases and J gave up 7 bases, with 13 bases separating them.

V and J are TRBV9 and TRBJ1-1; D is uncertain. This CDR3 is 20 amino acids long. The germline V and J ends were trimmed by 0 bases and 1 base, with 25 bases remaining between them. In germline, CDR1 is SGDLS, CDR2 YYNGEE. DNA for the CDR3: TGTGCCAGCAGCGTAGAGCCGGGGAGTGCTACACTCGGCGGGAACACTGAAGCTTTCTTT. Amino acid sequence: CASSVEPGSATLGGNTEAFF. Together with reference TRBV9 and TRBJ1-1, the CDR3 gives the full variable domain: DSGVTQTPKHLITATGQRVTLRCSPRSGDLSVYWYQQSLDQGLQFLIQYYNGEERAKGNILERFSAQQFPDLHSELNLSSLELGDSALYFCASSVEPGSATLGGNTEAFFGQGTRLTVV.

This clonotype showed up just a few times. This chain links TRBV6-1 with TRBJ2-1; 14 bases are a match to TRBD2. CDR3 length: 15 residues. Losses at the gene ends were 6 bases for V and 9 bases for J; bases not matched to a gene: 7. Germline CDR1 MNHNS, CDR2 SASEGT. In DNA, the CDR3 is TGTGCCAGCAGATCGGGACTAGCGGGAGTGCCTGAGCAGTTCTTC. The encoded protein is CASRSGLAGVPEQFF.

The V call is TRBV28, the J call TRBJ1-2; D remains ambiguous. From germline, CDR1 is MDHEN and CDR2 SYDVKM. This CDR3 is 12 amino acids long. Trimming stripped 8 bases from V and 7 bases from J, with 14 bases between. The CDR3 DNA sequence: TGTGCCAGCGGGCTTGAGAGTCTTGGCTACACCTTC. This codes for CASGLESLGYTF.

In this sample, this clonotype turned up a few times. The gene calls are TRBV20-1 and TRBJ2-1, with D unclear. The length of the CDR3 is 16 residues. Germline CDR1 is DFQATT and CDR2 is SNEGSKA (reference sequence). V gave up 5 bases and J gave up 0 bases, with 17 bases separating them. The CDR3 sequence is CSAGPLSGGSYNEQFF. DNA for the CDR3: TGCAGTGCTGGCCCCTTATCGGGCGGCTCCTACAATGAGCAGTTCTTC.

This clonotype was recorded at least ten times. The chain is built from TRBV7-8 and TRBJ2-5; TRBD1 is a possible D gene (6 bases). Germline assignment: CDR1 SGHVS and CDR2 FQNEAQ. Trimming took off 2 bases at V and 4 bases at J, with 11 bases between the two ends. CDR3 size: 14 residues. As DNA, the CDR3 is TGTGCCAGCAGCTTACACAGGGAAAGAGAGACCCAGTACTTC. Translation: CASSLHRERETQYF.

This sequence joins TRBV29-1 and TRBJ2-3; perhaps TRBD1 as D (5 bases). V was shortened by 0 bases and J by 7 bases, with 17 bases between the two germline ends. This CDR3 comprises 15 residues. Germline-derived CDR1 and CDR2 are SQVTM and ANQGSEA. CDR3 in DNA: TGCAGCGTTGAAGATAGGCAGGGCCCCGATAATACGCAGTATTTT. Its translation: CSVEDRQGPDNTQYF.

This clonotype showed up many times. Relative to the germline gene, one junction end is altered; a read error may explain this. The chain couples TRBV20-1 to TRBJ2-7, with no clear D. The germline V gene has CDR1 DFQATT and CDR2 SNEGSKA (reference sequence). CDR3 length: 16 amino acids. DNA of the CDR3: TGCAGTGCTGGAGACTTCCACCGACCAAGCTCCTACGAGCAGTACTTC. Translating it yields CSAGDFHRPSSYEQYF.

This clonotype was recorded a few times. The J gene is TRBJ2-3, the V gene TRBV27, with a tentative D call TRBD1 (6 bases). Looked up from germline, CDR1 is MNHEY and CDR2 is SMNVEV (reference sequence). Between the trimmed V and J ends, which lost 8 bases and 3 bases, there was a span of 18 bases. The CDR3 has 15 residues. The CDR3 sequence is CASWETGRTTDTQYF. The CDR3 nucleotides read TGTGCCAGCTGGGAGACAGGCCGGACTACAGATACGCAGTATTTT.

This clonotype was detected ten times or more. The chain uses TRBV7-9 and TRBJ1-1; D is undetermined. Trimming removed 1 base at V and 0 bases at J, with 0 bases between. Germline assignment: CDR1 SEHNR and CDR2 FQNEAQ (reference sequence). The CDR3 extends over 12 amino acids. The CDR3 sequence is CASSLVNTEAFF. Written as DNA, the CDR3 is TGTGCCAGCAGCTTAGTGAACACTGAAGCTTTCTTT.

In this sample, this clonotype turned up a few times. V usage is TRBV7-2 and J usage is TRBJ2-5; weak D call: TRBD2 (5 bases). V was shortened by 5 bases and J by 5 bases, with 12 bases between the two germline ends. This CDR3 spans 13 amino acids. Germline lookup yields CDR1 SGHTA and CDR2 FQGNSA. The CDR3 DNA is TGTGCCAGCAGCACCCGGAGGTGGGAGACCCAGTACTTC. This encodes CASSTRRWETQYF.

The chain couples TRBV2 to TRBJ1-1, with D possibly matching TRBD1 (6 bases). Trimming cost V 3 bases and J 1 base, with 12 bases left between them. Germline CDR1 reads SNHLY; CDR2 reads FYNNEI. This CDR3 has 15 amino acids. In nucleotides, the CDR3 is TGTGCCAGCAGTGAGGGGGGCGGGGGGAACACTGAAGCTTTCTTT. It codes for CASSEGGGGNTEAFF.

V is TRBV24-1 and J is TRBJ2-1; D may be TRBD1 or TRBD2 (5 bases each). Germline CDR1 KGHDR, CDR2 SFDVKD. V dropped 1 base and J dropped 10 bases, with 10 bases sitting between them. The CDR3 is 13 amino acids. DNA of the CDR3: TGTGCCACCAGTGATTTCTGGGACCCAGAGCAGTTCTTC. It is translated as CATSDFWDPEQFF.

The V and J genes are TRBV6-1 and TRBJ2-7, with 7 bases that match TRBD2. CDR3 size: 15 residues. Trimming removed 6 bases from V and 3 bases from J; junction bases left unmatched: 11. Per germline, CDR1 MNHNS and CDR2 SASEGT. CDR3 sequence (DNA): TGTGCCAGCAGAGGCGGGCTAGCGGATTACTACGAGCAGTACTTC. It translates to CASRGGLADYYEQYF.

This clonotype appeared many times. This rearrangement joins TRBV28 to TRBJ2-1; D is unresolved. The germline V gene has CDR1 MDHEN and CDR2 SYDVKM. There are 12 residues in the CDR3. Deletions cut 9 bases from V and 4 bases from J, with 10 bases between. The CDR3 DNA reads TGTGCCAGTTCCCGTGTTTACAATGAGCAGTTCTTC. Protein: CASSRVYNEQFF.

A few counts support this clonotype. The V call is TRBV24-1, the J call TRBJ2-5; TRBD1 or TRBD2 may be the D gene (7 bases each). The CDR3 loop spans 15 amino acids. The germline gives CDR1 KGHDR, CDR2 SFDVKD. Deletions cut 10 bases from V and 2 bases from J, with 19 bases between. The CDR3 coding sequence is TGTGCCACGGGGACTACAGGGGCGGGACAAGAGACCCAGTACTTC. Amino acids: CATGTTGAGQETQYF.

This chain joins TRBV20-1 and TRBJ2-1; 8 bases are shared with TRBD2. The CDR3 has 17 amino acids. The V and J ends lost 1 base and 1 base, in that order; junction bases with no gene match: 9. Germline CDR1 and CDR2: DFQATT and SNEGSKA (reference sequence). CDR3 DNA sequence: TGCAGTGCTAGAGGTCCCCCGGCGGGGGGATCCTACAATGAGCAGTTCTTC. Its protein is CSARGPPAGGSYNEQFF.

The V and J genes are TRBV7-2 and TRBJ2-5; D is ambiguous. Looked up from germline, CDR1 is SGHTA and CDR2 is FQGNSA. This CDR3 contains 13 residues. V was shortened by 6 bases and J by 1 base, with 9 bases between the two germline ends. CDR3 bases: TGTGCCAGCAGTCCCTGGGTCCAAGAGACCCAGTACTTC. Its translation: CASSPWVQETQYF. Full variable domain (missing parts from reference TRBV7-2 and TRBJ2-5): GAGVSQSPSNKVTEKGKDVELRCDPISGHTALYWYRQSLGQGLEFLIYFQGNSAPDKSGLPSDRFSAERTGGSVSTLTIQRTQQEDSAVYLCASSPWVQETQYFGPGTRLLVL.

CDR3 region: CASSLTGGRNQPQHF. DNA for the CDR3: TGTGCCAGCAGTTTAACAGGGGGAAGGAATCAGCCCCAGCATTTT. J is TRBJ1-5 and V is TRBV27; 8 bases fit TRBD1. J lost 4 bases, V lost 2 bases, and 4 bases had no gene match. Germline V gene sequence: CDR1 MNHEY, CDR2 SMNVEV (reference sequence). The CDR3 has 15 residues.